Following are 18 T cell receptor beta chains from one sample sequenced in a study of T cells after yellow fever vaccination (dated by TCRdb to about 2019). Read against the paper, the sample's treatment or condition label means: live attenuated yellow fever vaccine strain. Receptors were amplified or captured by 5' RACE. Data came from an Illumina HiSeq 2500. The public sequencing data were trimmed at Q25 with fastp and processed into clonotypes with MiXCR by TCRdb, which kept only in-frame beta chains. Merged by CDR3 protein, the rows form single entries marked with the most common genes and DNA. In all, the sample holds about 63,000 distinct CDR3 sequences, and 6.5% to 9% of those were seen once. Of the sample, 35% to 40% falls within the top ten clones. The specimen was CD8+ T cells sorted from PBMCs, collected 15 days after the yellow fever booster vaccination. All receptors come from a man younger than 45 who received the YFV17D yellow fever vaccine.

Comments on this clonotype: Without the conserved terminal phenylalanine or tryptophan, this CDR3 likely stems from a read error. For the CDR3, the DNA is TGCAGTGCTAGAGCCCTAGCGGGGGTCCCCACAGATACGCAGTATTTA. As protein: CSARALAGVPTDTQYL. The chain has TRBV20-1 and TRBJ2-3; 10 nucleotides agree with TRBD2. The CDR3 extends over 16 amino acids. The germline CDR1 and CDR2 sequences are DFQATT and SNEGSKA (reference sequence). The ends lost 1 base at V and 2 bases at J; junction bases unmatched: 6.

J is TRBJ2-3 and V is TRBV7-6, with 7 bases that match TRBD2. The V and J ends lost 5 bases and 2 bases, in that order; junction bases with no gene match: 4. From germline, CDR1 is SGHVS and CDR2 FNYEAQ. The CDR3 spans 14 residues. The CDR3 coding sequence is TGTGCCAGCAGCACGGGACTACACACAGATACGCAGTATTTT. As protein: CASSTGLHTDTQYF.

This clonotype was counted many times. The rearrangement uses TRBV3-1 and TRBJ2-1; TRBD2 is a possible D gene (5 bases). Germline CDR1 and CDR2: LGHDT and YNNKEL (reference sequence). Deletions cut 0 bases from V and 8 bases from J, with 11 bases between. The CDR3 sequence is 14 residues long. DNA of the CDR3: TGTGCCAGCAGCCAAGATCGAGGGTGGGATGAGCAGTTCTTC. It yields the protein CASSQDRGWDEQFF.

This clonotype appeared many times. The rearrangement joins TRBV6-4 to TRBJ2-7; tentatively, D is TRBD2 (6 bases). Deletions cut 2 bases from V and 2 bases from J, with 19 bases between. Germline CDR1 MRHNA, CDR2 SNTAGT. The length of the CDR3 is 17 residues. Written as DNA, the CDR3 is TGTGCCAGCAGTGACACCACGGGGCGGGAACCTCCCTACGAGCAGTACTTC. Amino acids: CASSDTTGREPPYEQYF.

This clonotype was recorded a few times. This chain uses TRBV20-1 with TRBJ2-5; 7 bases line up with TRBD2. V was pared by 5 bases and J by 5 bases, with 17 bases of the junction left unmatched. Germline values: CDR1 DFQATT, CDR2 SNEGSKA (reference sequence). This CDR3 region has 16 residues. CDR3 bases: TGCAGTGCTGACCTCCGACTAGCCCTGAGGGAGGAGACCCAGTACTTC. Its protein is CSADLRLALREETQYF.

This clonotype was seen at least ten times. A junction end diverges from the germline sequence, so it may reflect a read error. This sequence joins TRBV7-2 and TRBJ1-3; 8 nucleotides agree with TRBD1. Germline V gene lookup returns CDR1 SGHTA and CDR2 FQGNSA. The CDR3 has 17 residues. CDR3 nucleotides: TGTGCCAGCAGCTTGGGCCGGAGGGCAGGGGGCGACCAATACCTTATTTTT. This encodes CASSLGRRAGGDQYLIF.

There are many counts of this clonotype. The junction and the germline gene differ at one end; a read error may be behind it. This chain uses TRBV30 with TRBJ2-1; 10 nucleotides agree with TRBD1. Per the germline V gene, CDR1 is GTSNPN and CDR2 is SVGIG (reference sequence). The CDR3 consists of 11 residues. The CDR3 sequence is CAWVRQGAILF. In nucleotides, the CDR3 is TGTGCCTGGGTGAGACAGGGGGCGATCCTCTTC.

Regarding this clonotype: A clone one base away is much larger, so this may be a read error. This rearrangement joins TRBV4-2 to TRBJ1-1, with D maybe TRBD1 (6 bases). Germline values: CDR1 LGHNA, CDR2 YNFKEQ. The CDR3 runs 14 residues. DNA of the CDR3: TGTGCCAGCAGCCAAGCAGGGGAGGGCACTGCAGCTTTCTTT. It specifies CASSQAGEGTAAFF.

This clonotype was counted at least ten times. The rearrangement links TRBV28 to TRBJ2-5; D call uncertain. Per the germline V gene, CDR1 is MDHEN and CDR2 is SYDVKM. This CDR3 has 14 amino acids. The V end lost 2 bases, the J end lost 2 bases, and 9 bases lay between the germline ends. The CDR3 region has the DNA TGTGCCAGCAGTTTACCAAGGAAACAAGAGACCCAGTACTTC. Encoded protein: CASSLPRKQETQYF.

This clonotype was counted at least ten times. The J gene is TRBJ2-1, the V gene TRBV12-3 or TRBV12-4, with TRBD2 matching 8 bases. The CDR3 is 14 residues long. Trimming at V came to 5 bases and at J to 9 bases, leaving 9 bases not matched to a gene. The CDR3 nucleotides are TGTGCCAGCAGTCAAAGAGCGGGAGCTGTTGAGCAGTTCTTC. Translated, it gives CASSQRAGAVEQFF.

This clonotype was seen repeatedly, ten times or more. This chain connects TRBV20-1 to TRBJ2-2, with 10 bases identical to TRBD2. Germline V gene sequence: CDR1 DFQATT, CDR2 SNEGSKA (reference sequence). The CDR3 length is 13 residues. After removal of 7 bases from V and 1 base from J, the junction contained 0 bases not matched to a gene. The CDR3 reads CSGLAGNTGELFF. The CDR3, as DNA: TGCAGTGGACTAGCGGGGAACACCGGGGAGCTGTTTTTT.

A note on this clonotype: It may be a read error: a sequence one base away is much more abundant. CDR3 in amino acids: CDSSTLGTGLYEQFF. The CDR3 DNA reads TGTGACAGTAGTACCCTAGGGACAGGGTTATATGAGCAGTTCTTC. This rearrangement joins TRBV19 to TRBJ2-1; 9 bases are a match to TRBD1. This CDR3 contains 15 residues. Germline V gene data show CDR1 as LNHDA and CDR2 as SQIVND (reference sequence).

In regard to this clonotype: Its ends do not fully match the called genes, so a read error is possible. The chain combines TRBV7-7 with TRBJ2-2; D may correspond to TRBD1 or TRBD2 (5 bases each). The CDR3 loop spans 14 amino acids. Germline V gene data show CDR1 as SSHAT and CDR2 as FNYEAQ (reference sequence). Written as DNA, the CDR3 is TGTGCTAGCAGCAAGGGACCGAACACCGGGGAGCTGTTTTTT. This gives the protein CASSKGPNTGELFF.

This clonotype was recorded many times. This chain connects TRBV4-1 to TRBJ1-6; D uncertain. Germline V gives CDR1 MGHRA, CDR2 YSYEKL. The CDR3 is made up of 13 amino acids. V lost 3 bases, J lost 10 bases, and 10 bases lay in between. The CDR3 DNA reads TGCGCCAGCAGCCATGAGGGTGAATCACCCCTCCACTTT. It translates to CASSHEGESPLHF.

This clonotype was observed at least ten times. The CDR3 protein is CASDLAGGVHNEQFF. CDR3 DNA: TGTGCCAGCGACTTAGCGGGAGGGGTCCACAATGAGCAGTTCTTC. The rearrangement links TRBV9 to TRBJ2-1, with 11 bases matching TRBD2. Germline V gene data show CDR1 as SGDLS and CDR2 as YYNGEE. V lost 7 bases and J lost 5; bases outside the gene matches: 8. The CDR3 has 15 amino acids.

This clonotype was picked up many times. The chain links TRBV9 to TRBJ2-7; TRBD2 might be the D (6 bases). The CDR3 length is 16 residues. In germline, CDR1 is SGDLS, CDR2 YYNGEE. Trimming removed 4 bases at V and 1 base at J, with 18 bases between. The CDR3 DNA follows: TGTGCCAGCAGCCATGGGCCTAGCGCCAAATCCTACGAGCAGTACTTC. It specifies CASSHGPSAKSYEQYF.

This clonotype came up many times. CDR3 in DNA: TGTGCCAGCAGTTTTGTCCCTAGCACAGATACGCAGTATTTT. This translates into CASSFVPSTDTQYF. The J gene is TRBJ2-3, the V gene TRBV12-3 or TRBV12-4; D is unresolved. Trimming removed 3 bases at V and 0 bases at J, with 7 bases between. This CDR3 comprises 14 residues.

This clonotype was counted at least ten times. The chain couples TRBV6-2 or TRBV6-3 to TRBJ1-5; 7 nucleotides line up with TRBD1. The CDR3 totals 14 residues. Germline V gene sequence: CDR1 MNHEY, CDR2 SVGEGT. V was clipped by 8 bases and J by 0 bases; unmatched bases: 4. The CDR3 DNA reads as TGTGCCAGCCGGACAGGATATAGCAATCAGCCCCAGCATTTT. It translates to CASRTGYSNQPQHF.